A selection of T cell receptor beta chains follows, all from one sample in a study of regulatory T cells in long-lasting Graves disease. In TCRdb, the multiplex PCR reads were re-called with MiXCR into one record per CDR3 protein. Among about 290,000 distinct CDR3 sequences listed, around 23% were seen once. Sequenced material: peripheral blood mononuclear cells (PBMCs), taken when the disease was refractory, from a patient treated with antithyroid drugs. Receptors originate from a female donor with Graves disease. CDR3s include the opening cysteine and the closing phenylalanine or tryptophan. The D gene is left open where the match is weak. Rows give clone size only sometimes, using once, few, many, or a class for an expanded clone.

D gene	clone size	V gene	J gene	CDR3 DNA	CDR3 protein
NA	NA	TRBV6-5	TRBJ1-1	TGTGCCAGCAGTTCACTCGGGGAGTGGGTGGGGCAGAACACTGAAGCTTTCTTT	CASSSLGEWVGQNTEAFF
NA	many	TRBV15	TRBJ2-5	TGTGCCACCAGCAGAGATCTGGATGAGACCCAGTACTTC	CATSRDLDETQYF
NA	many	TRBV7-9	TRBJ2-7	TGTGCCAGCAGCTTAGGGGAATTCCGTGACGAGCAGTACTTC	CASSLGEFRDEQYF
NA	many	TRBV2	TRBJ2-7	TGTGCCAGCAGTGCGGCAGGCAGCGATTACGAGCAGTACTTC	CASSAAGSDYEQYF
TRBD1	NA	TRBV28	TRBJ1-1	TGTGCCAGCAGAGTCCCGACAGGGGGAACTGAAGCTTTCTTT	CASRVPTGGTEAFF
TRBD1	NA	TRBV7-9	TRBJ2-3	TGTGCCAGCAGCCCGTTCGACAGGGGCACAGATACGCAGTATTTT	CASSPFDRGTDTQYF
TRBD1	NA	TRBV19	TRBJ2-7	TGTGCCAGTAGTTTACAGGGGGCCCCCTACGAGCAGTACTTC	CASSLQGAPYEQYF
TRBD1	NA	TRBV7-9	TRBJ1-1	TGTGCCACGGGACAGGGCCCTCCCAACACTGAAGCTTTCTTT	CATGQGPPNTEAFF
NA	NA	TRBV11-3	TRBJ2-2	TGTGCCAGCAGCTTACGGAACACCGGGGAGCTGTTTTTT	CASSLRNTGELFF
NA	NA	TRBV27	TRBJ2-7	TGTGCCAGCAGCCCGGTGGGGCGCGAGCAGTACTTC	CASSPVGREQYF
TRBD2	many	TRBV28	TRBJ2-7	TGTGCCAGCAGTTTTAGCGGGAGGGACGAGCAGTACTTC	CASSFSGRDEQYF
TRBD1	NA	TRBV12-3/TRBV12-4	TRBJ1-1	TGTGCCAGCAGTTTAGGTTGGGGACAGTCGAACACTGAAGCTTTCTTT	CASSLGWGQSNTEAFF
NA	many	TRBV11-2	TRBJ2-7	TGTGCCAGCAGCTTACCCTTCTACAGGGACGAGCAGTACTTC	CASSLPFYRDEQYF
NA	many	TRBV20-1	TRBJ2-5	TGCAGTGCTAGAGATTCGATTCGCGTCAAAGAGACCCAGTACTTC	CSARDSIRVKETQYF
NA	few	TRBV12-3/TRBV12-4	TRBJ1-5	TGTGCCAGCAGTCCTGACAGTGGCCCCCAGCATTTT	CASSPDSGPQHF
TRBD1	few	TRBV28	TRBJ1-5	TGTGCCAGCAGAAAAACAGGGGGCGTCCAGCCCCAGCATTTT	CASRKTGGVQPQHF
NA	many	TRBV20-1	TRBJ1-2	TGCAGTGCTAGAGATTGGGGGTATGGCTACACCTTC	CSARDWGYGYTF
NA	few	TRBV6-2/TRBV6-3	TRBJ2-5	TGTGCCAGCAGTTACCTCGGGGGTCCTCAAGAGACCCAGTACTTC	CASSYLGGPQETQYF
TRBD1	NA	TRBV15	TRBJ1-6	TGTGCCACCAGCAGAGACATTGGGACAGCTAATTCACCCCTCCACTTT	CATSRDIGTANSPLHF
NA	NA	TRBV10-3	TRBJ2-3	TGTGCCATCAGTGAAGGAGGTAGCGGATTCACAGATACGCAGTATTTT	CAISEGGSGFTDTQYF
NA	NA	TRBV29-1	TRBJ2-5	TGCAGCGTAGTGGGATCGGCCTCAGAGACCCAGTACTTC	CSVVGSASETQYF
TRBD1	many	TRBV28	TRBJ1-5	TGTGCCAGCAGTTTATTGGAACAGGGGGGCAATCAGCCCCAGCATTTT	CASSLLEQGGNQPQHF
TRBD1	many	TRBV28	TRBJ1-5	TGTGCCAGCAGTCCTTTTGACAGGGGGCGATTCCGCAATCAGCCCCAGCATTTT	CASSPFDRGRFRNQPQHF
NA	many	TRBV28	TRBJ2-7	TGTGCCAGCAGGACGACCAGACCCGGGACAAGTCTATACGAGCAGTACTTC	CASRTTRPGTSLYEQYF
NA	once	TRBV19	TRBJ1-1	TGTGCCAGTAGTATTTCCAGCGCTGAAGCTTTCTTT	CASSISSAEAFF
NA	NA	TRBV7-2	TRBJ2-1	TGTGCCAGCTTTCTACCCAGCGGCAATGAGCAGTTCTTC	CASFLPSGNEQFF
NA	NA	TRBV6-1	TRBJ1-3	TGTGCCAGCAGAAATCAGGGACTCTCTGGAAACACCATATATTTT	CASRNQGLSGNTIYF
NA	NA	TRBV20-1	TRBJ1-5	TGCAGTGCTCTTCCCGGGGGGGGTCAGCCCCAGCATTTT	CSALPGGGQPQHF
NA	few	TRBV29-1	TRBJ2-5	TGCAGCGTACCCGAGAACGGAGAGACCCAGTACTTC	CSVPENGETQYF
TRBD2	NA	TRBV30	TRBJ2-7	TGTGCCTGGAGGGGAAGACTAGCGACCGAGCAGTACTTC	CAWRGRLATEQYF
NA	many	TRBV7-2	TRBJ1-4	TGTGCCAGCAGCTTAGATGGACAGATTAATGAAAAACTGTTTTTT	CASSLDGQINEKLFF
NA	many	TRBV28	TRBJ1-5	TGTGCCAGCAGGAGAGACCACAGGATCAATCAGCCCCAGCATTTT	CASRRDHRINQPQHF
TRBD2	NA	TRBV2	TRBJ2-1	TGTGCCAGCAGTGAAACTAGCGGGAGGTACAATGAGCAGTTCTTC	CASSETSGRYNEQFF
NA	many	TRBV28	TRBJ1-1	TGTGCCAGCAGTTTAATGGTACCTGCAGGAAACACTGAAGCTTTCTTT	CASSLMVPAGNTEAFF
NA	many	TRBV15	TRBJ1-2	TGTGCCACCAGCAGAGATTTTAACACCCCGGGGCACGGCTACACCTTC	CATSRDFNTPGHGYTF
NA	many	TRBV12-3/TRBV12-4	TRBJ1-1	TGTGCCAGCAGTACACTGGCAACTCCGGACCGTGAAGCTTTCTTT	CASSTLATPDREAFF
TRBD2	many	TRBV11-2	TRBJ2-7	TGTGCCAGCAGCTTAGAGGCTAGCGGGAGAGGGTACGAGCAGTACTTC	CASSLEASGRGYEQYF
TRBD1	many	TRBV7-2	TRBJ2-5	TGTGCCAGCAGCTCACAGGGGCAAGAGACCCAGTACTTC	CASSSQGQETQYF
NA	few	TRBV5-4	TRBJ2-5	TGTGCCAGCGGCCCCAAACTACAGGGTGCCCTCCAAGAGACCCAGTACTTC	CASGPKLQGALQETQYF
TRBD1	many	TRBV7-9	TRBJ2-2	TGTGCCAGCAGCTTAGCCGCGACAGGGGACACCGGGGAGCTGTTTTTT	CASSLAATGDTGELFF
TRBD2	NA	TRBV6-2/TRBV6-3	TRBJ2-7	TGTGCCAGCAGGACCGCGGGACTAGAGTCCTACGAGCAGTACTTC	CASRTAGLESYEQYF
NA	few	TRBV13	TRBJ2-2	TGTGCCAGCAGTTCACAGGGTATGGGTCCCGGGGAGCTGTTTTTT	CASSSQGMGPGELFF
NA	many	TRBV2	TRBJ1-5	TGTGCCAGCAGTACTAACTCTTTTAGCAATCAGCCCCAGCATTTT	CASSTNSFSNQPQHF
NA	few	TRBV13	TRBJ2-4	TGTGCCAGCAGCTTCGCCCAGGGTACCAAAAACATTCAGTACTTC	CASSFAQGTKNIQYF
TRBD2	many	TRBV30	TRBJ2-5	TGTGCCTGGAGTAGGCTAGCGGGAGAGACCCAGTACTTC	CAWSRLAGETQYF
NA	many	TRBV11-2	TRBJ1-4	TGTGCCAGCAGCTATACGTCCTCGCCCTCTGAAAAACTGTTTTTT	CASSYTSSPSEKLFF
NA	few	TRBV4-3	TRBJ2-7	TGCGCCAGCAGCCAAGGGGGCCTCCGGGGTTTCTACGAGCAGTACTTC	CASSQGGLRGFYEQYF
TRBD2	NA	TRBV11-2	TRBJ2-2	TGTGCCAGCAGGCCCGCCCTAGCGGGAGGGCCTGGGACCGGGGAGCTGTTTTTT	CASRPALAGGPGTGELFF
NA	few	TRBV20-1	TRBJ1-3	TGCAGTGCTAGTCCGTGGGGGTCTGGAAACACCATATATTTT	CSASPWGSGNTIYF
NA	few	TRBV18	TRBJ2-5	TGTGCCAGCTCACGAGACGAGACCCAGTACTTC	CASSRDETQYF